A selection of T cell receptor beta chains follows, all from one sample in a study of preoperative IRX-2 immunotherapy in early breast cancer. Clones were sequenced by immunoSEQ multiplex PCR, and TCRdb holds only the in-frame ones, with some missing. The repertoire holds 40,000 or so clones, with about 95% as singletons. The input for sequencing was tumor tissue, taken after IRX-2 immunotherapy. These TCRs come from a human donor with breast cancer. Both conserved end residues are part of each CDR3. A D gene is named only where the DNA matches it firmly. The size field is filled for only some rows; it gives once, few, many or a size class.

abundance: .
j_gene: TRBJ2-3
d_gene: TRBD2
v_gene: TRBV7-9
CDR3nt: TGTGCCAGCAGTCTCGGCGGGGGGGCGGATACGCAGTATTTT
CDR3aa: CASSLGGGADTQYF

abundance: .
j_gene: TRBJ2-1
d_gene: TRBD1
v_gene: TRBV11-2
CDR3nt: TGTGCCGGAAAGACAGGGACGTGGGGTGAGCAGTTCTTC
CDR3aa: CAGKTGTWGEQFF

abundance: .
j_gene: TRBJ2-3
d_gene: .
v_gene: TRBV7-3
CDR3nt: TGTGCCAGCAGCTTTAGCGGCACAGATACGCAGTATTTT
CDR3aa: CASSFSGTDTQYF

abundance: .
j_gene: TRBJ1-5
d_gene: .
v_gene: TRBV7-9
CDR3nt: TGTGCCAGCAGTCTCAATCAGCCCCAGCATTTT
CDR3aa: CASSLNQPQHF

abundance: once
j_gene: TRBJ2-3
d_gene: TRBD1
v_gene: TRBV7-2
CDR3nt: TGTGCCAGCAGCCCAGGGGGCTATACGCAGTATTTT
CDR3aa: CASSPGGYTQYF

abundance: .
j_gene: TRBJ2-7
d_gene: TRBD1
v_gene: TRBV7-8
CDR3nt: TGTGCCAGCAGCTCACACAGGGGGCTATCCTCCTACGAGCAGTACTTC
CDR3aa: CASSSHRGLSSYEQYF

abundance: .
j_gene: TRBJ2-3
d_gene: .
v_gene: TRBV19
CDR3nt: TGTGCCAGTAGTTTTGATCCCAGGGGAGCCGATACGCAGTATTTT
CDR3aa: CASSFDPRGADTQYF

abundance: .
j_gene: TRBJ1-5
d_gene: .
v_gene: TRBV4-3
CDR3nt: TGCGCCAGCAGCCTACTGGAGGGTCAGCCCCAGCATTTT
CDR3aa: CASSLLEGQPQHF

abundance: .
j_gene: TRBJ2-7
d_gene: .
v_gene: TRBV7-2
CDR3nt: TGTGCCAGCAGCTTATCTTTTACGGGGAGCTCCTACGAGCAGTACTTC
CDR3aa: CASSLSFTGSSYEQYF

abundance: .
j_gene: TRBJ2-5
d_gene: .
v_gene: TRBV30
CDR3nt: TGTGCCTGGAGTCTCGTTACAGGAATAGAGACCCAGTACTTC
CDR3aa: CAWSLVTGIETQYF

abundance: .
j_gene: TRBJ1-4
d_gene: .
v_gene: TRBV20-1
CDR3nt: TGCAGTGCTCAATATGAAAAACTGTTTTTT
CDR3aa: CSAQYEKLFF

abundance: .
j_gene: TRBJ1-2
d_gene: .
v_gene: TRBV5-6
CDR3nt: TGTGCCAGCAGCTGGATCGGGGGGGTGACGGATGGCTACACCTTC
CDR3aa: CASSWIGGVTDGYTF

abundance: .
j_gene: TRBJ2-7
d_gene: .
v_gene: TRBV27
CDR3nt: TGTGCCAGCAAAGTGGAAGAGCAGTACTTC
CDR3aa: CASKVEEQYF

abundance: .
j_gene: TRBJ2-1
d_gene: .
v_gene: TRBV11-1
CDR3nt: TGTGCCAGCACCCCAACGAGGGCCCCTTATGGTGAGCAGTTCTTC
CDR3aa: CASTPTRAPYGEQFF

abundance: .
j_gene: TRBJ2-7
d_gene: .
v_gene: TRBV30
CDR3nt: TGTGCCTGGAGTGTCCTTCAGGGGTACGAGCAGTACTTC
CDR3aa: CAWSVLQGYEQYF

abundance: .
j_gene: TRBJ2-1
d_gene: .
v_gene: TRBV7-2
CDR3nt: TGTGCCAGCAGCTCCCCTACAGGGTCCCCCACGGTTGAGCAGTTCTTC
CDR3aa: CASSSPTGSPTVEQFF

abundance: .
j_gene: TRBJ2-5
d_gene: .
v_gene: TRBV6-6
CDR3nt: TGTGCCAGCAGTTACCTGAACAGGGAGACCCAGTACTTC
CDR3aa: CASSYLNRETQYF

abundance: .
j_gene: TRBJ2-3
d_gene: .
v_gene: TRBV19
CDR3nt: TGTGCCAGTAGTATTGGAATAGAAGCAGATACGCAGTATTTT
CDR3aa: CASSIGIEADTQYF

abundance: .
j_gene: TRBJ1-5
d_gene: .
v_gene: TRBV28
CDR3nt: TGTGCCAGCAGTACGAGATTTCAGCCCCAGCATTTT
CDR3aa: CASSTRFQPQHF

abundance: .
j_gene: TRBJ2-7
d_gene: TRBD1
v_gene: TRBV10-3
CDR3nt: TGTGCCATCAGTGAGGGTTGGTTGGGCAGGGGGCGTTTGCACGAGCAGTACTTC
CDR3aa: CAISEGWLGRGRLHEQYF

abundance: once
j_gene: TRBJ1-3
d_gene: .
v_gene: TRBV29-1
CDR3nt: TGCAGCGTCTCCCAGCTCTCTGGAAACACCATATATTTT
CDR3aa: CSVSQLSGNTIYF

abundance: .
j_gene: TRBJ1-3
d_gene: .
v_gene: TRBV5-6
CDR3nt: TGTGCCAGCAGTACGCGCCCAGAAGGAAACACCATATATTTT
CDR3aa: CASSTRPEGNTIYF

abundance: .
j_gene: TRBJ2-1
d_gene: .
v_gene: TRBV19
CDR3nt: TGTGCCAGTAGACGGGGACGAGAGAATGAGCAGTTCTTC
CDR3aa: CASRRGRENEQFF

abundance: .
j_gene: TRBJ2-1
d_gene: .
v_gene: TRBV6-6
CDR3nt: TGTGCCAGCAGAAATTTGGGACTTTCGGTTGAGCAGTTCTTC
CDR3aa: CASRNLGLSVEQFF

abundance: .
j_gene: TRBJ2-3
d_gene: TRBD2
v_gene: TRBV6-6
CDR3nt: TGTGCCAGTCTTAGCGGGATTAGCACAGATACGCAGTATTTT
CDR3aa: CASLSGISTDTQYF

abundance: .
j_gene: TRBJ1-4
d_gene: .
v_gene: TRBV7-9
CDR3nt: TGTGCCAGCAGTGATTGGGGAACTAATGAAAAACTGTTTTTT
CDR3aa: CASSDWGTNEKLFF

abundance: .
j_gene: TRBJ2-5
d_gene: .
v_gene: TRBV9
CDR3nt: TGTGCCAGCAGCGTAGCTGCGCTCCAAGAGACCCAGTACTTC
CDR3aa: CASSVAALQETQYF

abundance: .
j_gene: TRBJ1-4
d_gene: .
v_gene: TRBV16
CDR3nt: TGTGCCAGCAGCCATCGATCGGGACTGCCTAATGAAAAACTGTTTTTT
CDR3aa: CASSHRSGLPNEKLFF

abundance: .
j_gene: TRBJ2-1
d_gene: .
v_gene: TRBV6-6
CDR3nt: TGTGCCAGCGGAGCATACAATGAGCAGTTCTTC
CDR3aa: CASGAYNEQFF